This TCR beta chain was retrieved from a study of shared clonotypes between healthy human individuals. Study background: Each donor's CD4 naive and CD4 memory cells filled three plates apiece, CD8 naive two, and CD8 memory one. Points from the study as a whole: Larger estimated richness was generally seen in naive subsets than in memory subsets.

There were no recent acute infections or vaccinations among the donors, who were healthy HIV-negative adults. To note about this clone: Its specificity is unknown.

The data were produced by immunoSEQ multiplex PCR, yet TCRdb's version contains in-frame clones alone and is incomplete. This table has over 1.4 million clones, roughly 97% appearing once. From germline, CDR1 is MNHEY and CDR2 SMNVEV (reference sequence). V was shortened by 4 bases and J by 6 bases, with 10 bases between the two germline ends. The length of the CDR3 is 13 residues. The clonotype was recovered from a man aged 25 to 40 in good health. Specimen: naive CD4+ T cells sorted from blood. Subset specified: CD45RA+ positively selected. The J gene is TRBJ2-1, the V gene TRBV27; D ambiguous. As DNA, the CDR3 is TGTGCCAGCAGTTATGTCCCCACCAATGAGCAGTTCTTC. It codes for CASSYVPTNEQFF.